The sequence of this TCR beta chain was determined in a study of identical twins. Germline assignment: CDR1 SGHRS and CDR2 YFSETQ. The CDR3 is 16 amino acids. The V end was cut by 5 bases, the J end by 5 bases, with 23 bases between. The donor group consisted entirely of healthy Caucasians. Details on this clonotype: Its antigen is undetermined.

General study results and limits: In cord blood, abundant beta clonotypes had fewer insertions; memory showed no trend. Zero-insertion analyses could be partly confounded by invariant MAIT and iNKT cells.

MiXCR, run by TCRdb on the 5' RACE reads, gives a single entry per CDR3 protein. In the table there are more than 400,000 distinct CDR3 sequences, roughly 15% of which are singletons. This same sample was also part of a study on yellow fever vaccine responses in identical twins. That paper states: Among the twins, the vaccine T cell response reportedly seemed partly convergent and partly personalized.

The chain links TRBV5-1 to TRBJ2-7; tentatively, D is TRBD2 (6 bases). This receptor was taken from a young woman in good health. The material sequenced was CD4+ T cells sorted from blood. In nucleotides, the CDR3 is TGCGCCAGCAGTCAGGTAGCGGACCTCCCCGTCCACGAGCAGTACTTC. This translates into CASSQVADLPVHEQYF.